This entry lists 7 T cell receptor beta chains sequenced from one sample in a study of regulatory T cells in long-lasting Graves disease. Time point reported: newly diagnosed GD, antithyroid drugs for less than 3 months. The TCR library used RNA extracted from PBMCs. Arm-PCR of CDR3 regions with iRepertoire HTBI primers generated TCR beta libraries. TCRdb processed the multiplex PCR reads anew with MiXCR; each CDR3 protein has one entry. The table has approximately 350,000 distinct CDR3 sequences, 16% seen once. The sample was also reused in another study, on T cells in Graves' hyperthyroidism and ophthalmopathy.

The sample here was peripheral blood mononuclear cells (PBMCs), taken at new diagnosis, from a patient treated with antithyroid drugs. The receptor set was obtained from a woman aged 18 to 35 with Graves disease.

This clonotype was found many times. The V and J genes are TRBV7-9 and TRBJ2-1, with a weak D call TRBD2 (6 bases). Germline loops: CDR1 SEHNR, CDR2 FQNEAQ (reference sequence). The CDR3 spans 19 residues. Trimming took 5 bases from V and 0 from J, leaving 23 bases between them. The CDR3: CASSRGGRGGVPSYNEQFF. CDR3 nucleotide sequence: TGTGCCAGCAGCCGCGGAGGGCGTGGTGGGGTCCCCTCCTACAATGAGCAGTTCTTC.

This clonotype came up a few times. The gene calls are TRBV30 and TRBJ2-1, with TRBD2 matching over 13 bases. Germline CDR1 GTSNPN, CDR2 SVGIG (reference sequence). The CDR3 runs to 13 residues. The V and J ends lost 3 bases and 10 bases, in that order; junction bases with no gene match: 3. The CDR3 nucleotides are TGTGCCTGGAGACTAGCGGGGGGGATAGAGCAGTTCTTC. Translating gives CAWRLAGGIEQFF.

This clonotype was observed at least ten times. V and J are TRBV20-1 and TRBJ2-1; D remains unclear. V gave up 1 base and J gave up 8 bases, with 9 bases separating them. Germline V gene lookup returns CDR1 DFQATT and CDR2 SNEGSKA (reference sequence). The CDR3 runs 12 residues. The CDR3 protein is CSARAIGHEQFF. The CDR3 region has the DNA TGCAGTGCTAGAGCAATAGGACATGAGCAGTTCTTC.

This clonotype was seen at least ten times. This chain joins TRBV2 and TRBJ2-3; a possible D gene is TRBD2 (7 bases). Germline loops: CDR1 SNHLY, CDR2 FYNNEI. V gave up 5 bases and J gave up 2 bases, with 14 bases separating them. The CDR3 contains 15 residues. The DNA of the CDR3 is TGTGCCAGCAGTATGGCGGGGGCCTACACAGATACGCAGTATTTT. Its translation is CASSMAGAYTDTQYF.

V gene TRBV5-1 combines with J gene TRBJ2-7, with D possibly being TRBD2 (6 bases). V was trimmed by 3 bases and J by 7 bases, leaving 17 bases between them. The CDR3 runs to 14 residues. CDR1 is SGHRS and CDR2 is YFSETQ in the germline V gene. The CDR3 DNA sequence: TGCGCCAGCAGCTGGAGGGATCGAAACCCTGAGCAGTACTTC. It yields the protein CASSWRDRNPEQYF. Supplemented by reference TRBV5-1 and TRBJ2-7, the full variable domain reads KAGVTQTPRYLIKTRGQQVTLSCSPISGHRSVSWYQQTPGQGLQFLFEYFSETQRNKGNFPGRFSGRQFSNSRSEMNVSTLELGDSALYLCASSWRDRNPEQYFGPGTRLTVT.

This clonotype was found many times. This sequence joins TRBV15 and TRBJ2-3; 8 bases line up with TRBD1. This CDR3 region has 15 residues. CDR1 is LNHNV, CDR2 YYDKDF, per germline (reference sequence). Germline trimming cut 3 bases from V and 4 bases from J; bases unmatched to any gene: 6. The CDR3 here is CATSSVRGRADTQYF. CDR3 DNA sequence: TGTGCCACCAGCAGCGTCAGGGGGCGTGCAGATACGCAGTATTTT. The full variable domain, with the rest looked up from reference TRBV15 and TRBJ2-3, is DAMVIQNPRYQVTQFGKPVTLSCSQTLNHNVMYWYQQKSSQAPKLLFHYYDKDFNNEADTPDNFQSRRPNTSFCFLDIRSPGLGDTAMYLCATSSVRGRADTQYFGPGTRLTVL.

This clonotype was counted between two and nine times. The genes are TRBV6-1 and TRBJ2-1; the match to TRBD2 covers 8 bases. The length of the CDR3 is 14 residues. V was pared by 5 bases and J by 4 bases, with 4 bases of the junction left unmatched. Germline assignment: CDR1 MNHNS and CDR2 SASEGT. The CDR3 sequence: CASSRSSGYNEQFF. DNA for the CDR3: TGTGCCAGCAGTAGGTCTAGCGGGTACAATGAGCAGTTCTTC.